The T cell receptor (beta chain) described here comes from a study of response to subunit inactivated influenza vaccine. Notes on the study in general: Few new T cells, the authors suggested, are recruited by each seasonal influenza vaccination.

This clonotype was counted a few times. What it binds is unknown. The CDR3 has 15 residues. The junction had 7 bases not matched to a gene; V was cut back by 4 bases and J by 3 bases. CDR1 and CDR2 from the germline V gene are SGDLS and YYNGEE. TCRdb used MiXCR to reprocess the RT-PCR reads, holding one entry per CDR3 protein. The table lists approximately 500,000 distinct CDR3 sequences, about an eighth of them singletons. The chain couples TRBV9 to TRBJ2-1; 7 bases align to TRBD2. The receptor was derived from a middle-aged man who received an inactivated influenza vaccine. The sample consisted of PBMCs from blood, taken 40 to 50 days after vaccination. CDR3 in amino acids: CASSPWGGSYNEQFF. CDR3 DNA: TGTGCCAGCAGCCCATGGGGCGGGAGCTACAATGAGCAGTTCTTC. Full variable domain (outside the CDR3, taken from reference TRBV9 and TRBJ2-1): DSGVTQTPKHLITATGQRVTLRCSPRSGDLSVYWYQQSLDQGLQFLIQYYNGEERAKGNILERFSAQQFPDLHSELNLSSLELGDSALYFCASSPWGGSYNEQFFGPGTRLTVL.